This T cell receptor (beta chain) comes out of a study of cytomegalovirus exposure and HLA in healthy donors. Regarding the study as a whole: Equally common other TCR beta chains were less clonally expanded than HLA-associated ones, a later analysis found. Per a later analysis, 18,000 or so TCR beta sequences showed association with HLA alleles at 0.05 false discovery rate. Common viral pathogens (according to a later analysis) appeared linked to several of the most significant clusters. The number of N-insertions in an Asian-associated ancestry cluster was reportedly below the roughly 620-donor mean in a later analysis.

A multiplex PCR was run with 60 Vbeta primers and 13 Jbeta primers. Assay used: immunoSEQ multiplex PCR; TCRdb lists only in-frame clones, some missing. The sample includes approximately 97,000 clones, about 81% of them seen just once. This CDR3 contains 15 residues. With 6 bases clipped from V and 1 base from J, the junction kept 5 bases outside the gene matches. Germline lookup yields CDR1 SNHLY and CDR2 FYNNEI. With regard to this clone: The antigen remains unidentified.

The V call is TRBV2, the J call TRBJ2-7; 11 nucleotides line up with TRBD2. The sequence was obtained from a woman in her 40s in good health and CMV-seropositive. The material sequenced was PBMCs. This chain's CDR3 is CASRPTSGVSYEQYF. In DNA form, the CDR3 reads TGTGCCAGCAGGCCGACTAGCGGGGTATCCTACGAGCAGTACTTC.